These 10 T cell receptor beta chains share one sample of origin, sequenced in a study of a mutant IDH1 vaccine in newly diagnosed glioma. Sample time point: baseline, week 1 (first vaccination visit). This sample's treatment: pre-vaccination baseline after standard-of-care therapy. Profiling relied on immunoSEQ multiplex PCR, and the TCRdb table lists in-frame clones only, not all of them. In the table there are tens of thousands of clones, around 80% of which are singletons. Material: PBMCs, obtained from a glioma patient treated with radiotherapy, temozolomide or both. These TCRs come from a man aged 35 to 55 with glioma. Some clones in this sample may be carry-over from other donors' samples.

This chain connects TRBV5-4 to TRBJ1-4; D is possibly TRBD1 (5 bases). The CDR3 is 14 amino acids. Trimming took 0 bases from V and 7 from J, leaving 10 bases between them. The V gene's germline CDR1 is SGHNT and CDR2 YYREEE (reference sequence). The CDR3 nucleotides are TGTGCCAGCAGCTTGGACGGGGGGAGTGAAAAACTGTTTTTT. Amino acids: CASSLDGGSEKLFF.

CDR3 sequence reads: CASSPRESTNEKLFF. In DNA, the CDR3 is TGTGCCAGCAGCCCCCGGGAATCGACTAATGAAAAACTGTTTTTT. The chain has TRBV2 and TRBJ1-4; D not certain. Between the trimmed V and J ends, which lost 6 bases and 2 bases, there was a span of 13 bases. The CDR3 extends over 15 amino acids. Germline lookup yields CDR1 SNHLY and CDR2 FYNNEI.

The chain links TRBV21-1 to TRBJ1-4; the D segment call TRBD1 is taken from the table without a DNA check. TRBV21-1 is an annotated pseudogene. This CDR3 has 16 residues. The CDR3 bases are TGTGCCAGCAGCAAAGCCCACAGACCAACTAATGAAAAACTGTTTTTT. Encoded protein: CASSKAHRPTNEKLFF.

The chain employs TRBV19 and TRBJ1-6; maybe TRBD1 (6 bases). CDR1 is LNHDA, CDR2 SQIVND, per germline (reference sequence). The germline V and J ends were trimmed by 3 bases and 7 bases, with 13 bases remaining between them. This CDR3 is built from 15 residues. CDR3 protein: CASSIGGAGNSPLHF. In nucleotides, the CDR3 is TGTGCCAGTAGTATCGGGGGCGCTGGAAATTCACCCCTCCACTTT.

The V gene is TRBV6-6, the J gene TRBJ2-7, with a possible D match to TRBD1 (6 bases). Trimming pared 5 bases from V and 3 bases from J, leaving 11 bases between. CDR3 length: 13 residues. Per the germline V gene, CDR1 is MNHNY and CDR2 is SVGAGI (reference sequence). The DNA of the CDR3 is TGTGCCAGCAGTACCGAAGGGGGCTACGAGCAGTACTTC. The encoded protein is CASSTEGGYEQYF.

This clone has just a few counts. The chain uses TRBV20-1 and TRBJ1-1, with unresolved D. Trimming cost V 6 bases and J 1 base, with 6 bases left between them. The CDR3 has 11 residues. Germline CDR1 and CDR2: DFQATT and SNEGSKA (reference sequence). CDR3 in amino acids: CSASRNTEAFF. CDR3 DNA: TGCAGTGCGTCAAGGAACACTGAAGCTTTCTTT.

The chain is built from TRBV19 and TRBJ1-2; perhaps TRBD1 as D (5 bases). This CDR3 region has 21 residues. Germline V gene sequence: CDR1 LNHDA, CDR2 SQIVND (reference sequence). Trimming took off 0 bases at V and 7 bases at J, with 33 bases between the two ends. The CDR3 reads CASSIDLKPQGKGATMRGYTF. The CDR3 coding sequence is TGTGCCAGTAGTATAGATCTGAAACCCCAGGGCAAGGGAGCCACTATGCGTGGCTACACCTTC.

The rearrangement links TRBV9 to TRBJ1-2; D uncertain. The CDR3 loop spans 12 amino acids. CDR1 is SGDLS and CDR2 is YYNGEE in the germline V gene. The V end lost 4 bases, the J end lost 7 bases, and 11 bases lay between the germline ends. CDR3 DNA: TGTGCCAGCAGCTATCTTCCCGGTGGCTACACCTTC. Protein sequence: CASSYLPGGYTF.

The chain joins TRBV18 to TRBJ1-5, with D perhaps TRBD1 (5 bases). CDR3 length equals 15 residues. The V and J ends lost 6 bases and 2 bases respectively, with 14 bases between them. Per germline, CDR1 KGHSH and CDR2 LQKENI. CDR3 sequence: CASSQGDLGNQPQHF. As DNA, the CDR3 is TGTGCCAGCTCGCAAGGGGATTTAGGCAATCAGCCCCAGCATTTT.

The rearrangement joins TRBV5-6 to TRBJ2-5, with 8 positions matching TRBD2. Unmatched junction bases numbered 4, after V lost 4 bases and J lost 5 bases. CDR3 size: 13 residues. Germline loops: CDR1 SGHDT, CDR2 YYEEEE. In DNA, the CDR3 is TGTGCCAGCAGCCTACGGGGGGGGGAGACCCAGTACTTC. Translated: CASSLRGGETQYF.